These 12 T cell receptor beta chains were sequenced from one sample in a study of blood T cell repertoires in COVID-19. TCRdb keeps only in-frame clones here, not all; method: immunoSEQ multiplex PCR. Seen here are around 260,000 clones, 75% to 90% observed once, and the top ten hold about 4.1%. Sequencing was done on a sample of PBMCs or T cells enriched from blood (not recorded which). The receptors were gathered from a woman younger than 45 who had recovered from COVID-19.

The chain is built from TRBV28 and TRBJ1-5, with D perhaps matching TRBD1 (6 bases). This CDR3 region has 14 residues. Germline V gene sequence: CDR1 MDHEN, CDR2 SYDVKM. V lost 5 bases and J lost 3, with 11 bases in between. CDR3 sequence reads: CASSLRQANQPQHF. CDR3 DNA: TGTGCCAGCAGTCTCCGACAGGCCAATCAGCCCCAGCATTTT.

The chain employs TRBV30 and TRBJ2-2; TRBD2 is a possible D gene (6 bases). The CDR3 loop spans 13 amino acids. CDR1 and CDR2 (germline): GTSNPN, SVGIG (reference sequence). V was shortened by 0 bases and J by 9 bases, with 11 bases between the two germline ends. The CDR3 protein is CAWSVLGGRELFF. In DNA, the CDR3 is TGTGCCTGGAGTGTACTGGGAGGTAGGGAGCTGTTTTTT.

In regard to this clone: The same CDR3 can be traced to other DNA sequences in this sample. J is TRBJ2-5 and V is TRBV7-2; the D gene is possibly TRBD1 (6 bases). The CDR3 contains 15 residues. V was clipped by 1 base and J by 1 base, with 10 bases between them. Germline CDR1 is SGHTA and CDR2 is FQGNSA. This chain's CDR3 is CASSLGGGPQETQYF. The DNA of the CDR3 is TGTGCCAGCAGCTTAGGAGGGGGTCCCCAAGAGACCCAGTACTTC.

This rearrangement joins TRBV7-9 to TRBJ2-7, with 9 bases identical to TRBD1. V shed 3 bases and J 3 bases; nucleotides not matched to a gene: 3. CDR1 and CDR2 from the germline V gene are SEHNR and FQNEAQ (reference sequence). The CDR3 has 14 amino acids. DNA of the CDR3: TGTGCCAGCAGCTTTCGGGACAGGGTCTACGAGCAGTACTTC. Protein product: CASSFRDRVYEQYF.

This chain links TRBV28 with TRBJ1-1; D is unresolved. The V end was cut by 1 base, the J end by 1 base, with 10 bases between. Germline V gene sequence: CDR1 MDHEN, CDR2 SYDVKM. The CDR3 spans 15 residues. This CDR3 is CASSLYPGGNTEAFF. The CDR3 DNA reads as TGTGCCAGCAGTTTATATCCCGGTGGGAACACTGAAGCTTTCTTT. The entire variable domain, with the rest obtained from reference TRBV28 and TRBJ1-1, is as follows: DVKVTQSSRYLVKRTGEKVFLECVQDMDHENMFWYRQDPGLGLRLIYFSYDVKMKEKGDIPEGYSVSREKKERFSLILESASTNQTSMYLCASSLYPGGNTEAFFGQGTRLTVV.

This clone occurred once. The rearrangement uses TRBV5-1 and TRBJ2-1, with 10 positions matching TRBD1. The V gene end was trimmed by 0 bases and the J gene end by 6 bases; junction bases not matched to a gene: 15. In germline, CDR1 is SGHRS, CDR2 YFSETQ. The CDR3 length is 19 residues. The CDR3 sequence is CASSLGAPERTGGGNEQFF. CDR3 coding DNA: TGCGCCAGCAGCTTGGGGGCCCCTGAAAGGACAGGGGGTGGCAATGAGCAGTTCTTC.

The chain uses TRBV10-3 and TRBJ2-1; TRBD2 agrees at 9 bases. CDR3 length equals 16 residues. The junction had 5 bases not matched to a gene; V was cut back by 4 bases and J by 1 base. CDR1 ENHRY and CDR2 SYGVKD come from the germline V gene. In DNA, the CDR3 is TGTGCCATCAGTGGGTTAGCGGGAGTTTCCTACAATGAGCAGTTCTTC. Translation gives CAISGLAGVSYNEQFF.

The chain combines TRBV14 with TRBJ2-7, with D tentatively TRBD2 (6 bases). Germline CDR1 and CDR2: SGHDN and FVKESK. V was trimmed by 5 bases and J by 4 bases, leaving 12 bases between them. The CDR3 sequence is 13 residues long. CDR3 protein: CASSTGRGYEQYF. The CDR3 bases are TGTGCCAGCAGCACGGGACGGGGGTACGAGCAGTACTTC.

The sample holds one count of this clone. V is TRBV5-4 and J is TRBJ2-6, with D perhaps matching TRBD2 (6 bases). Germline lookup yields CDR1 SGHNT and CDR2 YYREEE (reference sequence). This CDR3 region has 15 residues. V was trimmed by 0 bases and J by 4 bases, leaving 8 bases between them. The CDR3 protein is CASSLVGGGANVLTF. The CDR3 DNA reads TGTGCCAGCAGCTTGGTGGGGGGAGGGGCCAACGTCCTGACTTTC.

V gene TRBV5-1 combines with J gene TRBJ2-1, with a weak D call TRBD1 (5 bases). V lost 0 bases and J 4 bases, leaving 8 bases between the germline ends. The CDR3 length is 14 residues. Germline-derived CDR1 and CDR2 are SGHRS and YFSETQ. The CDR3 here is CASSLDAGYNEQFF. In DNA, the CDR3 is TGCGCCAGCAGCTTGGACGCAGGGTACAATGAGCAGTTCTTC.

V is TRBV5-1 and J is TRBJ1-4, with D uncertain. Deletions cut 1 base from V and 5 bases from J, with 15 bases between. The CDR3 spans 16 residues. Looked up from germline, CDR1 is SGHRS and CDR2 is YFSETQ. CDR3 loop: CASSLLGRSLNEKLFF. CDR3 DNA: TGCGCCAGCAGCTTGCTGGGCCGCTCCCTAAATGAAAAACTGTTTTTT.

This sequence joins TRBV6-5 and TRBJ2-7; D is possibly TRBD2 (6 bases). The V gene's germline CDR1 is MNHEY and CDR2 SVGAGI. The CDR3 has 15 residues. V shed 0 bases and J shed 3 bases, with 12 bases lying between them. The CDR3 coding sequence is TGTGCCAGCAGTTACTCCCTCGGAGGGAACTACGAGCAGTACTTC. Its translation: CASSYSLGGNYEQYF.